The TCR beta chain described here comes from a study of T cells expressing NK-cell markers. Overall study results and limits: Specificity for HCMV among expanded NKG2C+ T cell clones was not established.

In the case of this clonotype: Its antigen remains unidentified.

TCRdb reprocessed the 5' RACE reads, keeping one entry per CDR3 protein, no DNA. This table lists 300,000 to 500,000 distinct CDR3 sequences. CDR1 SQVTM and CDR2 ANQGSEA come from the germline V gene. The CDR3 is 17 residues long. This clonotype was sampled from a woman aged 45-59 years in good health. The genes are TRBV29-1 and TRBJ1-1; TCRdb's D call, TRBD1, is unchecked because there is no DNA. The sample comprised blood T cells: a sorted CD56 or NKG2C T cell subset, CD4+ or CD8+ T cells, or bulk PBMC T cells (not recorded which). The CDR3 reads CSPPICSENWSFAEAFF.